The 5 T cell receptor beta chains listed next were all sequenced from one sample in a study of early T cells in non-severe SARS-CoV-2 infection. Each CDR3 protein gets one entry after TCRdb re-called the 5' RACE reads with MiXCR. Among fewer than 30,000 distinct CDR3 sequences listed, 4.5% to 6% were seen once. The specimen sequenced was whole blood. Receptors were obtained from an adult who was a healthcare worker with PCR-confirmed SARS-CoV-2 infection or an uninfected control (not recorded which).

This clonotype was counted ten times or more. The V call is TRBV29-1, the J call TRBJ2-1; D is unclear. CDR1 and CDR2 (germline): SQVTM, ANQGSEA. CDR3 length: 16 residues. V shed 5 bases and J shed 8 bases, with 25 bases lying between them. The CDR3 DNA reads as TGCAGCGTTTATAACCCGGAGAGACCCCTTCGGGATGAGCAGTTCTTC. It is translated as CSVYNPERPLRDEQFF.

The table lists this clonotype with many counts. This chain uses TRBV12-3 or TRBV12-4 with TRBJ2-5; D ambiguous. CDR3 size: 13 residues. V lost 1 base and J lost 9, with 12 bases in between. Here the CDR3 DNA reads TGTGCCAGCAGTTTAGACTTCTCAAGAGCCCAGTACTTC. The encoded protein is CASSLDFSRAQYF.

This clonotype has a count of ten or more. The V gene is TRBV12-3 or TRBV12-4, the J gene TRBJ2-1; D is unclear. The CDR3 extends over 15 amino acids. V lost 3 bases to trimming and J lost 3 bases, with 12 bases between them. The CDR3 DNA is TGTGCCAGCAGTTTGAATCAGTGGTTCTACAATGAGCAGTTCTTC. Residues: CASSLNQWFYNEQFF.

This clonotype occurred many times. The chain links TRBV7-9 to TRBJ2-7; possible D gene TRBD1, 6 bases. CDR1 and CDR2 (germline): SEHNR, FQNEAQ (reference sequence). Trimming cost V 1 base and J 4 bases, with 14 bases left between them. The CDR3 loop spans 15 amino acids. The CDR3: CASSLETGQGYEQYF. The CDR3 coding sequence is TGTGCCAGCAGCTTAGAGACCGGGCAGGGGTACGAGCAGTACTTC. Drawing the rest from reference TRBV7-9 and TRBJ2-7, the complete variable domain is DTGVSQNPRHKITKRGQNVTFRCDPISEHNRLYWYRQTLGQGPEFLTYFQNEAQLEKSRLLSDRFSAERPKGSFSTLEIQRTEQGDSAMYLCASSLETGQGYEQYFGPGTRLTVT.

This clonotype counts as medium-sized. CDR3 nucleotides: TGTGCCAGCATGGGACAGGGGGCGAACTTGGGCACTGAAGCTTTCTTT. It specifies CASMGQGANLGTEAFF. The V call is TRBV12-3 or TRBV12-4, the J call TRBJ1-1; 12 nucleotides agree with TRBD1. V was pared by 7 bases and J by 4 bases, with 10 bases of the junction left unmatched. This CDR3 comprises 16 residues.